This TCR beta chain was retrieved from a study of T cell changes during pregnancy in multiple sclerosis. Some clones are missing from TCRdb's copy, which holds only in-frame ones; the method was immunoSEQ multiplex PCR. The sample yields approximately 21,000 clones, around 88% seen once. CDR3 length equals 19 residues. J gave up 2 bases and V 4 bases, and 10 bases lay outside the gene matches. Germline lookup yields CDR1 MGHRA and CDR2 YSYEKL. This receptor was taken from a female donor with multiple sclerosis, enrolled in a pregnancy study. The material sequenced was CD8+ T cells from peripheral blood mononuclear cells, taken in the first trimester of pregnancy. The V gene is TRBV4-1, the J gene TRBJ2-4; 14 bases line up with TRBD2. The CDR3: CASSPRLAGGPESKNIQYF. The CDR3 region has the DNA TGCGCCAGCAGCCCCCGACTAGCGGGAGGGCCTGAGTCCAAAAACATTCAGTACTTC.